What follows describes a single T cell receptor beta chain. The data derive from a study of blood T cell repertoires in COVID-19. The wider study: Spain, Italy and the United States supplied samples that represented acute and convalescent COVID-19. PBMCs, B-cell-depleted T cells, or T cells provided the cDNA or gDNA that made up the material.

The ends were cut back, 5 bases at V and 6 bases at J, with 15 bases in the middle. Germline values: CDR1 SGHRS, CDR2 YFSETQ. This CDR3 has 15 amino acids. As processed by the authors: Estimation of nucleated cell counts relied on the amplification of reference gene primers. Assay: immunoSEQ multiplex PCR; the TCRdb copy retains only in-frame clones and omits some. V and J calls and clone size follow that table, whereas D and trimming were derived from the DNA. Of about 300,000 clones in the sample, around 87% are singletons; the top ten hold around 1.4%. The chain combines TRBV5-1 with TRBJ1-6, with no clear D. Sequenced input: peripheral blood. The receptor was isolated from a man between 70 and 80 years old with acute or convalescent COVID-19. The CDR3 spells CASRMNPSGNSPLHF. CDR3 DNA sequence: TGCGCCAGCAGAATGAACCCGTCGGGTAATTCACCCCTCCACTTT.